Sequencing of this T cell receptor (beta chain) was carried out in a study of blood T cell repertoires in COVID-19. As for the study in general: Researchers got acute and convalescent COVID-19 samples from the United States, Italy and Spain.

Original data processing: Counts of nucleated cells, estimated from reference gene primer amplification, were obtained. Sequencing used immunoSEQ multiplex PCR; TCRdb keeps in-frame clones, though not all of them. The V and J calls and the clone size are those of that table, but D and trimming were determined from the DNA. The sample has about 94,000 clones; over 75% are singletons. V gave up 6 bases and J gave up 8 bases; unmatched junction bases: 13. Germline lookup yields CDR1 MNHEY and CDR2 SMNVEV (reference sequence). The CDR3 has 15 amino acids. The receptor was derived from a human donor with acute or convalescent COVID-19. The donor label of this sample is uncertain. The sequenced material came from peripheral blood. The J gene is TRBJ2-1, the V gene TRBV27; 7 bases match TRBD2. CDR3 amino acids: CASSRLAFGRDEQFF. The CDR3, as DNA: TGTGCCAGCAGCCGACTAGCTTTCGGTCGAGATGAGCAGTTCTTC.